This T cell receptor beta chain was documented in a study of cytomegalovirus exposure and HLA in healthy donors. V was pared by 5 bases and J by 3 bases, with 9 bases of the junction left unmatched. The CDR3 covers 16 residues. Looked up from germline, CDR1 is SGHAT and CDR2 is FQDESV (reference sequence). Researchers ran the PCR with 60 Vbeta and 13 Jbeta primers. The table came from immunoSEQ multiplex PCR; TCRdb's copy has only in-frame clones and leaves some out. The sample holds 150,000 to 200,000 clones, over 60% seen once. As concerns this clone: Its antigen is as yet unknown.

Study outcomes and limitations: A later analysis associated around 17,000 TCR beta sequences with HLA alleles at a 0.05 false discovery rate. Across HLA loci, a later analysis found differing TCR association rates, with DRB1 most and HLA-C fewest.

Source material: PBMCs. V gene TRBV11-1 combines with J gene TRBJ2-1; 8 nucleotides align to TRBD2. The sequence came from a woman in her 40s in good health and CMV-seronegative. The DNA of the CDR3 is TGTGCCAGCAGCCGACGGGGGGCGGGAGGCTACAATGAGCAGTTCTTC. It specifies CASSRRGAGGYNEQFF.